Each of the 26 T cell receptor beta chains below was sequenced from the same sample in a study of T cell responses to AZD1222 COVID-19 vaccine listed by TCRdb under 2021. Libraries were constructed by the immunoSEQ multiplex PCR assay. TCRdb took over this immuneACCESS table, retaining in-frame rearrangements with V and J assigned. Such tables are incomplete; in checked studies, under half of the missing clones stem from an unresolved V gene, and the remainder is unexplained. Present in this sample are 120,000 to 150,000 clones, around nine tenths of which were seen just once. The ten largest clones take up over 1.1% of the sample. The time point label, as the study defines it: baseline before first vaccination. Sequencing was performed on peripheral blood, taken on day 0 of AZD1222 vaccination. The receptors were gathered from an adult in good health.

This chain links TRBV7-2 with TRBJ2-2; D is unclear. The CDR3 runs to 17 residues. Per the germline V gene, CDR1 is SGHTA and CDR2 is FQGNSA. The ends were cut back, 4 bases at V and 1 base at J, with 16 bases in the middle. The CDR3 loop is CASSSRRHTLNTGELFF. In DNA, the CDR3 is TGTGCCAGCAGCTCCCGGCGACATACTCTGAACACCGGGGAGCTGTTTTTT.

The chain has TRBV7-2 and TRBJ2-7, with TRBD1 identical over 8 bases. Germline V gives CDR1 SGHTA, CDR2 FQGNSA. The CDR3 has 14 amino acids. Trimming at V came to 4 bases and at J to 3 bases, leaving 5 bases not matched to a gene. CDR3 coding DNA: TGTGCCAGCAGCTCCATCGGACAGGGCTACGAGCAGTACTTC. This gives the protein CASSSIGQGYEQYF.

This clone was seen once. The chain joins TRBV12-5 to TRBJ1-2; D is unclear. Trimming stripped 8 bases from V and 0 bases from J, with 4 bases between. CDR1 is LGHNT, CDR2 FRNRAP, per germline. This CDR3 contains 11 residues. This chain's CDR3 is CASQSNYGYTF. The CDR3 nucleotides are TGTGCTAGTCAGTCTAACTATGGCTACACCTTC.

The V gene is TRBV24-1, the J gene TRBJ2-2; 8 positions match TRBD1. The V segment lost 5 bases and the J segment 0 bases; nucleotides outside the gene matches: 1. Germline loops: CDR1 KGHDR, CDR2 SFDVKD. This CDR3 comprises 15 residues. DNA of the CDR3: TGTGCCACCAGTGGCAGGGGGCCGAACACCGGGGAGCTGTTTTTT. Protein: CATSGRGPNTGELFF.

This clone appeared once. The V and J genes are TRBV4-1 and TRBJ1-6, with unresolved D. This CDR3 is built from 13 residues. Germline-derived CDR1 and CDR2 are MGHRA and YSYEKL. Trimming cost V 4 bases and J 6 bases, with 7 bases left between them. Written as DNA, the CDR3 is TGCGCCAGCAGCCTGGACTCTAATTCACCCCTCCACTTT. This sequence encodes CASSLDSNSPLHF.

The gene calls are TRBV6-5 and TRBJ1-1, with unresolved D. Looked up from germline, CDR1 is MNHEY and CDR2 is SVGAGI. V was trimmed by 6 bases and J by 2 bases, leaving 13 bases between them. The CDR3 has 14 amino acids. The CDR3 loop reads CASSHSMGNTEAFF. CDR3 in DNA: TGTGCCAGCAGCCACAGTATGGGCAACACTGAAGCTTTCTTT.

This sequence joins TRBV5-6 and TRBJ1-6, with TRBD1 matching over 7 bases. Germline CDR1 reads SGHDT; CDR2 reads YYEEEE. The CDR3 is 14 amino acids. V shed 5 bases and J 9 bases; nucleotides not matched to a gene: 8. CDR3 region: CASRAGTAASPLHF. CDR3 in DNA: TGTGCCAGCAGGGCCGGGACAGCCGCTTCACCCCTCCACTTT.

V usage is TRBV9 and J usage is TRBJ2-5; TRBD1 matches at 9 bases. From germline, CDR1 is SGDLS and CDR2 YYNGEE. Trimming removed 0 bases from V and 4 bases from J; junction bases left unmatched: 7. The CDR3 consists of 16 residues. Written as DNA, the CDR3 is TGTGCCAGCAGCGTAGCGGGACAGGGCGGGGGAGAGACCCAGTACTTC. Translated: CASSVAGQGGGETQYF.

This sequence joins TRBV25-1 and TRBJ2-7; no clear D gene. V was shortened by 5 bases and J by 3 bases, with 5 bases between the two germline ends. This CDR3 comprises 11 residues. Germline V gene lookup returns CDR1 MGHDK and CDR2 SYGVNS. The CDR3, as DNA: TGTGCCAGCAGTTCGTACTACGAGCAGTACTTC. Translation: CASSSYYEQYF.

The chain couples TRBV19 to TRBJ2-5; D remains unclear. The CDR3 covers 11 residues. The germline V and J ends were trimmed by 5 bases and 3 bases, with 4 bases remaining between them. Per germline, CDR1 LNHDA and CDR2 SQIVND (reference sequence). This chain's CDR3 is CASSSKETQYF. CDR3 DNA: TGTGCCAGTAGTTCCAAAGAGACCCAGTACTTC.

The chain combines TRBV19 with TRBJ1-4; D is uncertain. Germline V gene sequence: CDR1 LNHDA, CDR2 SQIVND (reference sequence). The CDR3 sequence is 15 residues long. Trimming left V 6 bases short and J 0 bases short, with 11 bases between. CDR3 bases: TGTGCCAGTAGCAGGTACAGTGCAACTAATGAAAAACTGTTTTTT. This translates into CASSRYSATNEKLFF.

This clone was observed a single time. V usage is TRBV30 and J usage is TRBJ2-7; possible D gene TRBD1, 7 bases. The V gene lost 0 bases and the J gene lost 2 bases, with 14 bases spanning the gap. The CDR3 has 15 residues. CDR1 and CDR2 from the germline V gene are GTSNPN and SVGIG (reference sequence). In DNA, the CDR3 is TGTGCCTGGAGTGTAGGCAGGGGGGCCCCCTACGAGCAGTACTTC. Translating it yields CAWSVGRGAPYEQYF.

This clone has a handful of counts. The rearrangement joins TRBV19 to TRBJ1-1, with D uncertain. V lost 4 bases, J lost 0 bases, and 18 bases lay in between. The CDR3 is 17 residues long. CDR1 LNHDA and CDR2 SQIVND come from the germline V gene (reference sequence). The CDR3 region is CASSTFRAPGLNTEAFF. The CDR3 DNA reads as TGTGCCAGTAGTACATTCCGGGCCCCAGGCCTGAACACTGAAGCTTTCTTT.

The CDR3 coding sequence is TGTGCCAGCAGCAGGGACCCAAATTCACCCCTCCACTTT. It yields the protein CASSRDPNSPLHF. The chain combines TRBV7-6 with TRBJ1-6; D perhaps matches TRBD1 (5 bases). V dropped 5 bases and J dropped 7 bases, with 9 bases sitting between them. Germline V gives CDR1 SGHVS, CDR2 FNYEAQ. The CDR3 has 13 residues.

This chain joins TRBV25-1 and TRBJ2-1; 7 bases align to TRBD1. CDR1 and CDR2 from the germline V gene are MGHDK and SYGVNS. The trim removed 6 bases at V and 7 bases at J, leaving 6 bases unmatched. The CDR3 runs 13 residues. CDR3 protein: CASRPGTENEQFF. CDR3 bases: TGTGCCAGCAGACCGGGGACAGAAAATGAGCAGTTCTTC.

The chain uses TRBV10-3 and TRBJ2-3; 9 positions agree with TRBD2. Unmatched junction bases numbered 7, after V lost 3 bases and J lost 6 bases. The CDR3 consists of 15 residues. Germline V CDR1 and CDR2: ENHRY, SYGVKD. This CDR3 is CAISESAGGPDTQYF. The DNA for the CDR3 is TGTGCCATCAGTGAATCGGCGGGGGGGCCGGATACGCAGTATTTT.

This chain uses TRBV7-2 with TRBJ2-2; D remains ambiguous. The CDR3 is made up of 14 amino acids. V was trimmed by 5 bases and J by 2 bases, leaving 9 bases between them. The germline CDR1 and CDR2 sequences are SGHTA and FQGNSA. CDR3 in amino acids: CASSPPINTGELFF. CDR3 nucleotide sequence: TGTGCCAGCAGCCCACCTATTAACACCGGGGAGCTGTTTTTT. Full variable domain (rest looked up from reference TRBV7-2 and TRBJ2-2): GAGVSQSPSNKVTEKGKDVELRCDPISGHTALYWYRQSLGQGLEFLIYFQGNSAPDKSGLPSDRFSAERTGGSVSTLTIQRTQQEDSAVYLCASSPPINTGELFFGEGSRLTVL.

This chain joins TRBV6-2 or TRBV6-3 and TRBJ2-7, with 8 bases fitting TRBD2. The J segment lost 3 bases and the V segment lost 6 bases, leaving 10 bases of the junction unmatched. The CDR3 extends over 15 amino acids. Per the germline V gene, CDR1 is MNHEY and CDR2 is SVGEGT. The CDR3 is CASSQISGARYEQYF. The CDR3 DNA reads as TGTGCCAGCAGCCAAATTAGCGGGGCCCGCTACGAGCAGTACTTC.

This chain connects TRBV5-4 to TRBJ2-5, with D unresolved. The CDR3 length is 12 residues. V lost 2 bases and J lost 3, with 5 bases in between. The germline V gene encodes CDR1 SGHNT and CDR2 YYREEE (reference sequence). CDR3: CASSFEEETQYF. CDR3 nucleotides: TGTGCCAGCAGCTTCGAGGAAGAGACCCAGTACTTC. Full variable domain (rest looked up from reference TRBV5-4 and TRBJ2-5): ETGVTQSPTHLIKTRGQQVTLRCSSQSGHNTVSWYQQALGQGPQFIFQYYREEENGRGNFPPRFSGLQFPNYSSELNVNALELDDSALYLCASSFEEETQYFGPGTRLLVL.

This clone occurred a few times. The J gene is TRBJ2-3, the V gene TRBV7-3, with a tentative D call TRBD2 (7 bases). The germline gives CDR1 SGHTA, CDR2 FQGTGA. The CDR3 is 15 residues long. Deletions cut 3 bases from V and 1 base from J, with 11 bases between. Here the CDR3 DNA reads TGTGCCAGCAGCTTTGGGGGGGCGGGCACAGATACGCAGTATTTT. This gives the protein CASSFGGAGTDTQYF. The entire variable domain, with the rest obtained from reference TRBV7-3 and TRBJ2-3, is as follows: GAGVSQTPSNKVTEKGKYVELRCDPISGHTALYWYRQSLGQGPEFLIYFQGTGAADDSGLPNDRFFAVRPEGSVSTLKIQRTERGDSAVYLCASSFGGAGTDTQYFGPGTRLTVL.

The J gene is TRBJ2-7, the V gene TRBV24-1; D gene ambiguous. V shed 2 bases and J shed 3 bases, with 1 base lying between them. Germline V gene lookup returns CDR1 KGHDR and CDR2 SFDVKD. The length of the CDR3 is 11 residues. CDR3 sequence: CATSDYYEQYF. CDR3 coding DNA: TGTGCCACCAGTGATTACTACGAGCAGTACTTC.

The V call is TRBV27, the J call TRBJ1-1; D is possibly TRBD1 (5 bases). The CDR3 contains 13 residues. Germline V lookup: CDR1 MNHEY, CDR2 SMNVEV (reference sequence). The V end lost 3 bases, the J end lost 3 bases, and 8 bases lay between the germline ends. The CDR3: CASSFAGDTEAFF. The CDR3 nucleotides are TGTGCCAGCAGTTTCGCGGGGGACACTGAAGCTTTCTTT.

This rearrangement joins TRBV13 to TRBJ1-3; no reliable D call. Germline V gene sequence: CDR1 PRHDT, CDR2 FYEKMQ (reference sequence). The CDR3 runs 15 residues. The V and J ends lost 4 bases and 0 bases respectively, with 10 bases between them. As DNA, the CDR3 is TGTGCCAGCAGCTACGTGGGGAGCTCTGGAAACACCATATATTTT. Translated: CASSYVGSSGNTIYF.

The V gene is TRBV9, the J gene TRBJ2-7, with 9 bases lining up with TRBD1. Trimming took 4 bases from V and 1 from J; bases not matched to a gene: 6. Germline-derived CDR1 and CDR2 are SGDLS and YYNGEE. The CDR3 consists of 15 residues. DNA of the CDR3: TGTGCCAGCAGCTCTGCGGGACAGGGTTCCTACGAGCAGTACTTC. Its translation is CASSSAGQGSYEQYF.

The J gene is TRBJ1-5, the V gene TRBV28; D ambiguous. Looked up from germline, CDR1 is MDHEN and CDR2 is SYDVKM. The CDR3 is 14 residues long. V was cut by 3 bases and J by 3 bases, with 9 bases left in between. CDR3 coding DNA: TGTGCCAGCAGTTTTTGGAGGGCCAATCAGCCCCAGCATTTT. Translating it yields CASSFWRANQPQHF.

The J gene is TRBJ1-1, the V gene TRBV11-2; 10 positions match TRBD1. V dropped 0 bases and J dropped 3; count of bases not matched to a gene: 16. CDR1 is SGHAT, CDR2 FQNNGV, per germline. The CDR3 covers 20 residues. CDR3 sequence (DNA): TGTGCCAGCAGCTTAGAACGGGCCGGAGCAGGACAGGGGGGCCACACTGAAGCTTTCTTT. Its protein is CASSLERAGAGQGGHTEAFF.